A selection of T cell receptor beta chains follows, all from one sample in a study of vaccination effects on CD4 cells after COVID-19. Assay: immunoSEQ multiplex PCR; the TCRdb copy retains only in-frame clones and omits some. The data hold about 73,000 clones, with around 67% observed a single time. Their recognized antigens are unknown. The specimen comprised CD4+ T cells from PBMCs cultured without peptide, sampled after COVID-19 vaccination. The receptors derive from a human donor who received a COVID-19 vaccine. The CDR3 runs from the conserved cysteine through the conserved F or W. D genes are given only for firm matches. Clone size is shown for a subset of rows, as once, few, many or a class of expanded clone.

clone_size | cdr3_length | d_call | j_call | v_call | cdr3_nt | cdr3_aa
- | 17 | - | TRBJ1-5 | TRBV7-8 | TGTGCCAGCAGCTTATGGTCAGGGGCTGGCGGCAATCAGCCCCAGCATTTT | CASSLWSGAGGNQPQHF
- | 13 | - | TRBJ1-6 | TRBV5-1 | TGCGCCAGCAGCTTTGACTATAATTCACCCCTCCACTTT | CASSFDYNSPLHF
- | 15 | - | TRBJ1-3 | TRBV3-1/TRBV3-2 | TGTGCCAGCAGCCAATCCGGTACAGGGTTCTCCACCATATATTTT | CASSQSGTGFSTIYF
- | 13 | - | TRBJ1-4 | TRBV30 | TGTGCCTGGAGTGGGGGATATAATGAAAAACTGTTTTTT | CAWSGGYNEKLFF
- | 12 | - | TRBJ1-4 | TRBV6-6 | TGTGCCAGCAGTGCAACTAATGAAAAACTGTTTTTT | CASSATNEKLFF
once | 18 | - | TRBJ1-3 | TRBV18 | TGTGCCAGCTCACCCCGCCGGCCGACAGGTCCTTCTGGAAACACCATATATTTT | CASSPRRPTGPSGNTIYF
- | 12 | - | TRBJ2-5 | TRBV12-3/TRBV12-4 | TGTGCCAGCAGTTTAGTTAGGGAGACCCAGTACTTC | CASSLVRETQYF
few | 19 | TRBD1 | TRBJ1-3 | TRBV4-2 | TGTGCCAGCAGCTTTAACACAGGGGGCGGTGGGATAACTGGAAACACCATATATTTT | CASSFNTGGGGITGNTIYF
- | 14 | TRBD1 | TRBJ1-1 | TRBV2 | TGTGCCAGCAGTGAAGAGACAGGGGGCACTGAAGCTTTCTTT | CASSEETGGTEAFF
- | 13 | - | TRBJ2-5 | TRBV6-6 | TGTGCCAGCAGTTACATCGGGACACCGACCCAGTACTTC | CASSYIGTPTQYF
- | 15 | TRBD2 | TRBJ2-5 | TRBV6-1 | TGTGCCAGCAGTGAACGGGGGGTCAGACAAGAGACCCAGTACTTC | CASSERGVRQETQYF
- | 16 | TRBD2 | TRBJ2-5 | TRBV15 | TGTGCCACCAGCAGGGGACTAGCGGGGGGGCTAGAGACCCAGTACTTC | CATSRGLAGGLETQYF
- | 14 | - | TRBJ2-4 | TRBV19 | TGTGCCAGTAGTATAGATATCTCGGCAAACATTCAGTACTTC | CASSIDISANIQYF
- | 13 | - | TRBJ1-2 | TRBV5-1 | TGCGCCAGCAGCTTGGTACCCACCTATGGCTACACCTTC | CASSLVPTYGYTF
- | 14 | - | TRBJ2-5 | TRBV5-1 | TGCGCCAGCAGCTTGCGGTCAGTCCAAGAGACCCAGTACTTC | CASSLRSVQETQYF
- | 17 | - | TRBJ2-2 | TRBV5-1 | TGCGCCAGCAGCTTGAGCAAGGGCTACGCGAACACCGGGGAGCTGTTTTTT | CASSLSKGYANTGELFF
- | 18 | TRBD1 | TRBJ1-6 | TRBV19 | TGTGCCAGTAGTATTCGGGCCCCCGGGACAGCGACCAATTCACCCCTCCACTTT | CASSIRAPGTATNSPLHF
- | 14 | - | TRBJ2-1 | TRBV6-6 | TGTGCCAGCAGTCCCCACCGGGCCTCCAATGAGCAGTTCTTC | CASSPHRASNEQFF
- | 15 | TRBD1 | TRBJ2-5 | TRBV7-2 | TGTGCCAGCAGCTTATACGGGACAGGGAGAGAGACCCAGTACTTC | CASSLYGTGRETQYF
- | 11 | - | TRBJ2-6 | TRBV12-3/TRBV12-4 | TGTGCCAGCAGTAACGTGAACGTCCTGACTTTC | CASSNVNVLTF
few | 15 | - | TRBJ1-5 | TRBV28 | TGTGCCAGCAGTTCAGAGGCATATAGCAATCAGCCCCAGCATTTT | CASSSEAYSNQPQHF
- | 13 | TRBD2 | TRBJ2-1 | TRBV12-3/TRBV12-4 | TGTGCCAGCATCCGCGGGGGGTACGATGAGCAGTTCTTC | CASIRGGYDEQFF
- | 14 | - | TRBJ2-3 | TRBV29-1 | TGCAGCGTTGCTGAGGACATGAACACAGATACGCAGTATTTT | CSVAEDMNTDTQYF
few | 17 | TRBD2 | TRBJ2-5 | TRBV4-1 | TGCGCCAGCAGCCAAGATTCCCAAGCGGGGCACCAGTTGACCCAGTACTTC | CASSQDSQAGHQLTQYF
few | 12 | - | TRBJ1-5 | TRBV19 | TGTGCCAGTATGGCTAGCAATCAGCCCCAGCATTTT | CASMASNQPQHF
few | 15 | - | TRBJ2-2 | TRBV6-5 | TGTGCCAGCAGTTACTCGTACAGGGTCACCGGGGAGCTGTTTTTT | CASSYSYRVTGELFF
few | 13 | TRBD1 | TRBJ1-6 | TRBV30 | TGTGCCTGGAGCCGGGACAGAAATTCACCCCTCCACTTT | CAWSRDRNSPLHF
few | 18 | - | TRBJ1-3 | TRBV9 | TGTGCCAGCAGCGTAGCTCGGCAGGGCTCCGACTCTGGAAACACCATATATTTT | CASSVARQGSDSGNTIYF
- | 15 | TRBD2 | TRBJ2-1 | TRBV6-5 | TGTGCCAGCAGCCTTAGCGGGGGGTCCTACAATGAGCAGTTCTTC | CASSLSGGSYNEQFF
few | 14 | - | TRBJ1-5 | TRBV6-1 | TGTGCCAGCAGTGAAGATCTTATACGGGGGGGCCAGCATTTT | CASSEDLIRGGQHF
- | 14 | TRBD1 | TRBJ2-1 | TRBV18 | TGTGCCAGCTCAGACATTACAGGGGGTAATGAGCAGTTCTTC | CASSDITGGNEQFF
- | 14 | - | TRBJ2-1 | TRBV6-6 | TGTGCCAGCAGTGCTCACTCCACCAACAATGAGCAGTTCTTC | CASSAHSTNNEQFF
- | 17 | - | TRBJ1-5 | TRBV5-1 | TGCGCCAGCAGCTTGGGGCAAAAAAGGGATAGCAATCAGCCCCAGCATTTT | CASSLGQKRDSNQPQHF
- | 18 | - | TRBJ2-6 | TRBV5-1 | TGCGCCAGCAGCGGTACTCGGGTATACGCTGCTGGGGCCAACGTCCTGACTTTC | CASSGTRVYAAGANVLTF
- | 13 | TRBD1 | TRBJ1-2 | TRBV19 | TGTGCCAGTAGAACCGGGACAGACTATGGCTACACCTTC | CASRTGTDYGYTF
once | 16 | TRBD1 | TRBJ1-6 | TRBV18 | TGTGCCAGCTCACAGGGACAGGGGGGCGCCTCATCACCCCTCCACTTT | CASSQGQGGASSPLHF
once | 15 | TRBD1 | TRBJ1-1 | TRBV18 | TGTGCCAGCTCACCAAGGGACAGCGTAAACACTGAAGCTTTCTTT | CASSPRDSVNTEAFF
- | 13 | - | TRBJ1-5 | TRBV9 | TGTGCCAGCAGCATGTCCAGCAATCAGCCCCAGCATTTT | CASSMSSNQPQHF
- | 14 | - | TRBJ1-1 | TRBV5-4 | TGTGCCAGCAGCCCACAGGGAGTGTACACTGAAGCTTTCTTT | CASSPQGVYTEAFF
- | 13 | - | TRBJ2-1 | TRBV9 | TGTGCCAGCAGTTTATCGGGGTCCAATGAGCAGTTCTTC | CASSLSGSNEQFF
- | 16 | - | TRBJ1-3 | TRBV12-5 | TGTGCTAGTGGTTTAATCCGCATCTTCTCTGGAAACACCATATATTTT | CASGLIRIFSGNTIYF
- | 14 | - | TRBJ2-2 | TRBV11-3 | TGTGCCAGCAGCTTCGGGGCGAACACCGGGGAGCTGTTTTTT | CASSFGANTGELFF
- | 14 | - | TRBJ1-1 | TRBV19 | TGTGCCAGTAGTATTTGGGAGACAGCCAACGAAGCTTTCTTT | CASSIWETANEAFF
- | 14 | - | TRBJ1-6 | TRBV28 | TGTGCCAGCAGTCTTACAGGGAATAATTCACCCCTCCACTTT | CASSLTGNNSPLHF
- | 13 | TRBD1 | TRBJ1-6 | TRBV25-1 | TGTGCCAGTCTAGACAGGGTTGGTTCACCCCTCCACTTT | CASLDRVGSPLHF
- | 14 | - | TRBJ1-2 | TRBV7-5 | TGTGCCAGAAGCTTAGAGGGGGGGAGGGATGGCTACACCTTC | CARSLEGGRDGYTF